These T cell receptor beta chains were read from a single sample in a study of response to subunit inactivated influenza vaccine. TCRdb reprocessed the RT-PCR reads via MiXCR and lists one record per CDR3 protein. The table includes just under 550,000 distinct CDR3 sequences, around 25% detected once. These data were also filed under a second study, of T cells expressing NK-cell markers.

Sequences were derived from CD4+ T cells sorted from PBMCs, sampled less than 13 days after vaccination. The receptors come from a man in his fifties who received an inactivated influenza vaccine. Each CDR3 is given without its conserved first and last residue.

J: TRBJ1-1
V: TRBV7-2
CDR3: ASRGLLGTEAF

J: TRBJ1-2
V: TRBV5-1
CDR3: ASSHGQGNGYT

J: TRBJ2-1
V: TRBV6-5
CDR3: ASSYRGSVNNEQF

J: TRBJ2-7
V: TRBV12-3/TRBV12-4
CDR3: ASSLRESGNEQY

J: TRBJ2-5
V: TRBV5-5
CDR3: ASSSSPSSIQEVQY

J: TRBJ2-3
V: TRBV6-4
CDR3: ASSLSGIPSDTQY

J: TRBJ2-2
V: TRBV7-9
CDR3: ASSTGELF

J: TRBJ1-5
V: TRBV24-1
CDR3: ATSDALSPQH

J: TRBJ2-2
V: TRBV4-2
CDR3: ASSQGGPLGGTGELF

J: TRBJ1-2
V: TRBV20-1
CDR3: SAATGHYGYT

J: TRBJ1-5
V: TRBV20-1
CDR3: SPGRQARDQPQH

J: TRBJ1-1
V: TRBV25-1
CDR3: ASSLPGQANTEAF

J: TRBJ2-2
V: TRBV4-2
CDR3: ASSQGGRSTGELF

J: TRBJ2-7
V: TRBV29-1
CDR3: SAGAAGASGEQY

J: TRBJ2-1
V: TRBV3-1
CDR3: ASSQLAGFGNEQF

J: TRBJ1-4
V: TRBV5-5
CDR3: ASSLDSLNEKLF

J: TRBJ2-7
V: TRBV10-2
CDR3: ASSVGVDRYEQY

J: TRBJ2-7
V: TRBV19
CDR3: ASSNRGDSYEQY

J: TRBJ2-7
V: TRBV12-3/TRBV12-4
CDR3: ASSLRTGGKGEQY

J: TRBJ1-6
V: TRBV2
CDR3: ASSEQGPYNSPLH

J: TRBJ2-1
V: TRBV11-2
CDR3: ASSLEGSSGYSYNEQF

J: TRBJ1-6
V: TRBV6-2/TRBV6-3
CDR3: ASRMGQTYNSPLH

J: TRBJ2-3
V: TRBV29-1
CDR3: SVRSTDTQY

J: TRBJ2-7
V: TRBV4-3
CDR3: ASSQAWTGGYEQY

J: TRBJ2-2
V: TRBV7-8
CDR3: ASSSRTRGAHTGELF

J: TRBJ1-1
V: TRBV11-1
CDR3: ASSPYQGAPGRLNTEAF

J: TRBJ2-5
V: TRBV2
CDR3: ASRGPETQY

J: TRBJ2-2
V: TRBV10-3
CDR3: AIKSQRDTGELF

J: TRBJ1-4
V: TRBV6-5
CDR3: ASSISGGREKLF

J: TRBJ2-6
V: TRBV20-1
CDR3: SARDLNRDLNPNVLT

J: TRBJ1-1
V: TRBV6-6
CDR3: ASGSRNTEAF

J: TRBJ2-2
V: TRBV12-3/TRBV12-4
CDR3: ASSSLTGRNTGELF

J: TRBJ2-3
V: TRBV24-1
CDR3: ATSGSTDTQY

J: TRBJ1-1
V: TRBV6-5
CDR3: ASSRQGEAF

J: TRBJ2-2
V: TRBV3-1
CDR3: ASSQETSGNTGELF

J: TRBJ1-2
V: TRBV29-1
CDR3: SVEAPGQGLGGYT

J: TRBJ2-2
V: TRBV28
CDR3: ASSLGWTNTGELF

J: TRBJ1-6
V: TRBV12-3/TRBV12-4
CDR3: ASSSRANSPLH

J: TRBJ2-5
V: TRBV20-1
CDR3: SAREDRTRQETQY